Listed below are T cell receptor beta chains from one sample, sequenced in a study of shared clonotypes between healthy human individuals. Clones were sequenced by immunoSEQ multiplex PCR, and TCRdb holds only the in-frame ones, with some missing. This sample yields some 1,900,000 clones, of which approximately 94% are seen a single time; more than 0.9% belongs to the top ten. Sequencing used naive CD8+ T cells sorted from blood. Source of these receptors: a man aged 18 to 35 in good health. Both conserved end residues are part of each CDR3. A D gene is named only where the DNA matches it firmly. Size values are once, few and many counts, or a class for expanded clones, and some rows have none.

D gene: TRBD2
V gene: TRBV2
clone size: .
J gene: TRBJ2-3
CDR3 DNA: TGTGCCAGCAAACCGGGACTAGCGGGGGGGCCGGGAGATACGCAGTATTTT
CDR3 protein: CASKPGLAGGPGDTQYF

D gene: .
V gene: TRBV27
clone size: .
J gene: TRBJ2-3
CDR3 DNA: TGTGCCAGCAGTTCCCTTATGAACACAGGTACGCAGTATTTT
CDR3 protein: CASSSLMNTGTQYF

D gene: .
V gene: TRBV6-5
clone size: .
J gene: TRBJ2-3
CDR3 DNA: TGTGCCAGCCGGTCCTACGCGCCAGATACGCAGTATTTT
CDR3 protein: CASRSYAPDTQYF

D gene: TRBD1
V gene: TRBV7-9
clone size: .
J gene: TRBJ2-7
CDR3 DNA: TGTGCCAGCAGCGCCGGGACAGGATCCCTCTACGAGCAGTACTTC
CDR3 protein: CASSAGTGSLYEQYF

D gene: .
V gene: TRBV4-3
clone size: .
J gene: TRBJ2-7
CDR3 DNA: TGCGCCAGCAGCCAAGATCGAGGGACCGGCTACGAGCAGTACTTC
CDR3 protein: CASSQDRGTGYEQYF

D gene: TRBD2
V gene: TRBV7-9
clone size: .
J gene: TRBJ2-7
CDR3 DNA: TGTGCCAGCAACGCCAAGCAAGCGGGAGTTGATTCTGACCTTTACGAGCAGTACTTC
CDR3 protein: CASNAKQAGVDSDLYEQYF

D gene: .
V gene: TRBV11-2
clone size: .
J gene: TRBJ2-5
CDR3 DNA: TGTGCCAGCAGCCCAGGGGGGACTAGACACCAAGAGACCCAGTACTTC
CDR3 protein: CASSPGGTRHQETQYF

D gene: TRBD2
V gene: TRBV14
clone size: .
J gene: TRBJ2-1
CDR3 DNA: TGTGCCAGCAGCCAAGGGGCTAGCGGGGGCCTCGACAATGAGCAGTTCTTC
CDR3 protein: CASSQGASGGLDNEQFF

D gene: .
V gene: TRBV27
clone size: .
J gene: TRBJ2-1
CDR3 DNA: TGTGCCAGCAGTTTGTCGGCTGGGGTTGCCTACAATGAGCAGTTCTTC
CDR3 protein: CASSLSAGVAYNEQFF

D gene: TRBD1
V gene: TRBV4-3
clone size: .
J gene: TRBJ2-7
CDR3 DNA: TGCGCCAGCAGCCAAGATACGCGCGAGGGGGCCTTTTCCTACGAGCAGTACTTC
CDR3 protein: CASSQDTREGAFSYEQYF

D gene: TRBD2
V gene: TRBV4-1
clone size: .
J gene: TRBJ2-1
CDR3 DNA: TGCGCCAGCAGCCAGATGGGTAGCGGGGGGGCCTACAATGAGCAGTTCTTC
CDR3 protein: CASSQMGSGGAYNEQFF

D gene: .
V gene: TRBV6-1
clone size: .
J gene: TRBJ2-3
CDR3 DNA: TGTGCCAGCATGGCTGATACGCAGTATTTT
CDR3 protein: CASMADTQYF

D gene: TRBD1
V gene: TRBV18
clone size: once
J gene: TRBJ2-5
CDR3 DNA: TGTGCCAGCTCACCATCCCCGGGACAGGAAGAGACCCAGTACTTC
CDR3 protein: CASSPSPGQEETQYF

D gene: .
V gene: TRBV30
clone size: .
J gene: TRBJ1-2
CDR3 DNA: TGTGCCTGGAGTGGTGCGGGGGCGATCTTATATGGCTACACCTTC
CDR3 protein: CAWSGAGAILYGYTF

D gene: TRBD2
V gene: TRBV4-3
clone size: .
J gene: TRBJ2-1
CDR3 DNA: TGCGCCAGCAGCCAAGACGGACTAGCGGTCAATGAGCAGTTCTTC
CDR3 protein: CASSQDGLAVNEQFF

D gene: TRBD1
V gene: TRBV10-1
clone size: .
J gene: TRBJ2-7
CDR3 DNA: TGCGCCAGCAGCGTTGACAGGGATGTAAACGAGCAGTACTTC
CDR3 protein: CASSVDRDVNEQYF

D gene: TRBD2
V gene: TRBV9
clone size: .
J gene: TRBJ2-1
CDR3 DNA: TGTGCCAGCAGCGTATCTAGCGGGAGTACGAACAATGAGCAGTTCTTC
CDR3 protein: CASSVSSGSTNNEQFF

D gene: .
V gene: TRBV13
clone size: .
J gene: TRBJ2-5
CDR3 DNA: TGTGCCAGCAGCTTCAACAACCTGGAGACCCAGTACTTC
CDR3 protein: CASSFNNLETQYF

D gene: .
V gene: TRBV29-1
clone size: .
J gene: TRBJ2-3
CDR3 DNA: TGCAGCGTGGCAGGGGTAGGGGGCACAGATACGCAGTATTTT
CDR3 protein: CSVAGVGGTDTQYF

D gene: .
V gene: TRBV6-1
clone size: few
J gene: TRBJ1-2
CDR3 DNA: TGTGCCAGCAGTGAAGGCTACAGGGTTGACGGCTACACCTTC
CDR3 protein: CASSEGYRVDGYTF

D gene: TRBD2
V gene: TRBV29-1
clone size: .
J gene: TRBJ2-3
CDR3 DNA: TGCAGCGTTGAAGGGCTCATAGTTACTAGCGGGAGCACAGATACGCAGTATTTT
CDR3 protein: CSVEGLIVTSGSTDTQYF

D gene: .
V gene: TRBV27
clone size: .
J gene: TRBJ2-1
CDR3 DNA: TGTGCCAGCAGTTTATCAGGGGGGGAGGCTTTCAATGAGCAGTTCTTC
CDR3 protein: CASSLSGGEAFNEQFF

D gene: .
V gene: TRBV6-1
clone size: .
J gene: TRBJ2-5
CDR3 DNA: TGTGCCAGCAGTGACAGGGTAGGAAGGGAGACCCAGTACTTC
CDR3 protein: CASSDRVGRETQYF

D gene: .
V gene: TRBV7-8
clone size: .
J gene: TRBJ2-5
CDR3 DNA: TGTGCCAGCAGCGGGATGGGAGGTTGGGGAGAGACCCAGTACTTC
CDR3 protein: CASSGMGGWGETQYF

D gene: .
V gene: TRBV6-6
clone size: .
J gene: TRBJ2-6
CDR3 DNA: TGTGCCAGCGGGGGGGCCAACGTCCTGACTTTC
CDR3 protein: CASGGANVLTF

D gene: TRBD1
V gene: TRBV10-3
clone size: .
J gene: TRBJ1-5
CDR3 DNA: TGTGCCACGTGGACAGGGGGCAATCAGCCCCAGCATTTT
CDR3 protein: CATWTGGNQPQHF

D gene: .
V gene: TRBV5-1
clone size: .
J gene: TRBJ1-3
CDR3 DNA: TGCGCCAGCAGCTCCAACGGTGGCGGAAACACCATATATTTT
CDR3 protein: CASSSNGGGNTIYF

D gene: .
V gene: TRBV28
clone size: .
J gene: TRBJ2-5
CDR3 DNA: TGTGCCAGCAGTTTACCAGGGGGGAAAGAGACCCAGTACTTC
CDR3 protein: CASSLPGGKETQYF

D gene: .
V gene: TRBV11-2
clone size: .
J gene: TRBJ2-7
CDR3 DNA: TGTGCCAGCAGCTTCGGCGACTCCTACGAGCAGTACTTC
CDR3 protein: CASSFGDSYEQYF

D gene: TRBD2
V gene: TRBV27
clone size: .
J gene: TRBJ2-7
CDR3 DNA: TGTGCCAGCAGTTCCGGACTAGGGTACTACGAGCAGTACTTC
CDR3 protein: CASSSGLGYYEQYF

D gene: .
V gene: TRBV27
clone size: .
J gene: TRBJ2-1
CDR3 DNA: TGTGCCAGCAGTCGTAGTGGGGATACCTACAATGAGCAGTTCTTC
CDR3 protein: CASSRSGDTYNEQFF

D gene: TRBD1
V gene: TRBV30
clone size: .
J gene: TRBJ2-7
CDR3 DNA: TGTGCCTGGAGTCCCAGGGGGCGTAACTACGAGCAGTACTTC
CDR3 protein: CAWSPRGRNYEQYF

D gene: TRBD1
V gene: TRBV2
clone size: .
J gene: TRBJ2-7
CDR3 DNA: TGTGCCAGCAGTGGGCAGGGGGCGGACGAGCAGTACTTC
CDR3 protein: CASSGQGADEQYF

D gene: TRBD2
V gene: TRBV7-3
clone size: .
J gene: TRBJ2-2
CDR3 DNA: TGTGCCAGCAGCTTGGGGAGGGTTGATACCGGGGAGCTGTTTTTT
CDR3 protein: CASSLGRVDTGELFF

D gene: .
V gene: TRBV28
clone size: .
J gene: TRBJ2-2
CDR3 DNA: TGTGCCAGCAGTTTAGTGGCAGGGTTCGGCGGGGAGCTGTTTTTT
CDR3 protein: CASSLVAGFGGELFF

D gene: .
V gene: TRBV5-5
clone size: .
J gene: TRBJ1-5
CDR3 DNA: TGTGCCAGCAGCTTGGGGCCCTATAGCAATCAGCCCCAGCATTTT
CDR3 protein: CASSLGPYSNQPQHF

D gene: TRBD1
V gene: TRBV12-5
clone size: .
J gene: TRBJ2-4
CDR3 DNA: TGTGCTAGTGGCTGGGGACAGGGGAGGGACATTCAGTACTTC
CDR3 protein: CASGWGQGRDIQYF

D gene: .
V gene: TRBV28
clone size: once
J gene: TRBJ1-1
CDR3 DNA: TGTGCCAGCAGTCGACGCGGGGAGGCGGGCACTGAAGCTTTCTTT
CDR3 protein: CASSRRGEAGTEAFF

D gene: TRBD1
V gene: TRBV28
clone size: .
J gene: TRBJ1-1
CDR3 DNA: TGTGCCAGCAGGCATGACAGGGGGCGCGGAGACACTGAAGCTTTCTTT
CDR3 protein: CASRHDRGRGDTEAFF

D gene: .
V gene: TRBV7-9
clone size: .
J gene: TRBJ2-1
CDR3 DNA: TGTGCCAGCAGCTACCCCGATAGCAGTGAATTCTCCTACAATGAGCAGTTCTTC
CDR3 protein: CASSYPDSSEFSYNEQFF

D gene: TRBD2
V gene: TRBV5-1
clone size: .
J gene: TRBJ2-5
CDR3 DNA: TGCGCCAGCAGCTCGCAGCTAGCGGGGCTCGACAAGACCCAGTACTTC
CDR3 protein: CASSSQLAGLDKTQYF

D gene: TRBD2
V gene: TRBV5-4
clone size: few
J gene: TRBJ2-3
CDR3 DNA: TGTGCCAGCAGCTCAAGGGAGGGGACAGATACGCAGTATTTT
CDR3 protein: CASSSREGTDTQYF

D gene: .
V gene: TRBV11-2
clone size: .
J gene: TRBJ1-1
CDR3 DNA: TGTGCCAGCAGCTTATGGGGGGGCACTGAAGCTTTCTTT
CDR3 protein: CASSLWGGTEAFF

D gene: .
V gene: TRBV11-2
clone size: .
J gene: TRBJ2-5
CDR3 DNA: TGTGCCAGCAGCTTAGGTCGGGGTATGGAGACCCAGTACTTC
CDR3 protein: CASSLGRGMETQYF

D gene: .
V gene: TRBV5-6
clone size: .
J gene: TRBJ2-2
CDR3 DNA: TGTGCCAGCAGCTTATCAGGGATGAACGGGGAGCTGTTTTTT
CDR3 protein: CASSLSGMNGELFF

D gene: .
V gene: TRBV6-5
clone size: .
J gene: TRBJ1-1
CDR3 DNA: TGTGCCAGCAGTTACAGGTTGGGGAACACTGAAGCTTTCTTT
CDR3 protein: CASSYRLGNTEAFF